This TCR beta chain was retrieved from a study of monozygotic twins with cystic fibrosis. On the study more broadly: With about 15 PCR cycles, barcoded libraries came from roughly 2.8 micrograms of fragmented DNA. Notes on the study in general: Low clonality (median roughly 0.0087) suggested a mostly naive repertoire. Shared CDR3 numbers were not associated with age, concordance or severity. Monozygotic CF twins shared more identical nucleotide clonotypes than unrelated patients.

The germline V gene has CDR1 SGHKS and CDR2 YYEKEE (reference sequence). V lost 0 bases to trimming and J lost 4 bases, with 13 bases between them. The length of the CDR3 is 15 residues. For this clone: Its antigen is undetermined.

Assay used: immunoSEQ multiplex PCR; TCRdb lists only in-frame clones, some missing. The table lists 30,000 to 40,000 clones, 80% to 95% of them singletons. The TCR comes from a boy aged 2 to 9 with cystic fibrosis. The chain recombines TRBV5-5 with TRBJ1-2; weak D call: TRBD1 (6 bases). The sample was blood. CDR3 coding DNA: TGTGCCAGCAGCTTGGGTCCAGGGGTCGCCTATGGCTACACCTTC. Translated, it gives CASSLGPGVAYGYTF.